The T cell receptor (beta chain) described here comes from a study of cytomegalovirus exposure and HLA in healthy donors. Study-level points and caveats: The Asian-associated ancestry cluster reportedly had fewer N-insertions than the approximately 690-donor mean in a later analysis. A later analysis linked a missense DCLRE1C variant to TCR beta V- and J-gene trimming.

The junction had 4 bases not matched to a gene; V was cut back by 8 bases and J by 0 bases. The CDR3 loop spans 15 amino acids. Germline V gene data show CDR1 as LGHNA and CDR2 as YNFKEQ. PCR used 60 Vbeta primers and 13 Jbeta primers. In the authors' workflow: About 10 million shared chains were among around 80 million unique TCR beta chains counted in a later analysis. Data came from immunoSEQ multiplex PCR; TCRdb stores just in-frame clones and leaves some out. V and J calls and clone size are as listed in that table; D and trimming were resolved from the DNA. The sample lists approximately 70,000 clones, about 71% occurring once. For this clone: Its antigen is still unknown.

This receptor was identified in a woman aged 50 to 65 in good health and CMV-seropositive. The J gene is TRBJ2-2, the V gene TRBV4-2, with 9 positions matching TRBD2. Sequences were obtained from PBMCs. CDR3 amino acids: CASRTSAPNTGELFF. For the CDR3, the DNA is TGTGCCAGCCGGACTAGCGCGCCGAACACCGGGGAGCTGTTTTTT.